These 4 T cell receptor beta chains share one sample of origin, sequenced in a study of cytomegalovirus exposure and HLA in healthy donors. The PCR was carried out with 60 Vbeta primers and 13 Jbeta primers. Data came from immunoSEQ multiplex PCR; TCRdb stores just in-frame clones and leaves some out. Among about 170,000 clones listed, more than 75% were seen once. The sequencing input was PBMCs. The receptors were sampled from a man between 18 and 35 years old in good health and CMV-seropositive.

This chain uses TRBV19 with TRBJ1-2, with D possibly matching TRBD1 (5 bases). The CDR3 consists of 13 residues. Trimming pared 5 bases from V and 3 bases from J, leaving 10 bases between. CDR1 is LNHDA, CDR2 SQIVND, per germline (reference sequence). In DNA form, the CDR3 reads TGTGCCAGTAGTGGCGGGGCGGACTATGGCTACACCTTC. The encoded protein is CASSGGADYGYTF.

The chain links TRBV2 to TRBJ2-7; D is perhaps TRBD1 (5 bases). The CDR3 has 13 amino acids. In germline, CDR1 is SNHLY, CDR2 FYNNEI. The V end was cut by 7 bases, the J end by 0 bases, with 10 bases between. This chain's CDR3 is CASNPTASYEQYF. The CDR3 nucleotides read TGTGCCAGCAACCCGACAGCCTCCTACGAGCAGTACTTC.

The J gene is TRBJ2-7, the V gene TRBV2; possibly TRBD1 for D (6 bases). The CDR3 sequence is 13 residues long. Trimming shortened V by 3 bases and J by 2 bases, and 8 bases separated the two germline ends. CDR1 is SNHLY, CDR2 FYNNEI, per germline. Written as DNA, the CDR3 is TGTGCCAGCAGTGAGTGGACAGCCTACGAGCAGTACTTC. Translation gives CASSEWTAYEQYF.

The rearrangement joins TRBV2 to TRBJ2-5; TRBD1 is a possible D gene (5 bases). V was cut by 6 bases and J by 9 bases, with 11 bases left in between. CDR1 and CDR2 (germline): SNHLY, FYNNEI. This CDR3 has 11 residues. CDR3 nucleotide sequence: TGTGCCAGCAGCGCAGACAGATCCCAGTACTTC. This gives the protein CASSADRSQYF. The full variable domain, in which reference TRBV2 and TRBJ2-5 provide the parts outside the CDR3, is EPEVTQTPSHQVTQMGQEVILRCVPISNHLYFYWYRQILGQKVEFLVSFYNNEISEKSEIFDDQFSVERPDGSNFTLKIRSTKLEDSAMYFCASSADRSQYFGPGTRLLVL.